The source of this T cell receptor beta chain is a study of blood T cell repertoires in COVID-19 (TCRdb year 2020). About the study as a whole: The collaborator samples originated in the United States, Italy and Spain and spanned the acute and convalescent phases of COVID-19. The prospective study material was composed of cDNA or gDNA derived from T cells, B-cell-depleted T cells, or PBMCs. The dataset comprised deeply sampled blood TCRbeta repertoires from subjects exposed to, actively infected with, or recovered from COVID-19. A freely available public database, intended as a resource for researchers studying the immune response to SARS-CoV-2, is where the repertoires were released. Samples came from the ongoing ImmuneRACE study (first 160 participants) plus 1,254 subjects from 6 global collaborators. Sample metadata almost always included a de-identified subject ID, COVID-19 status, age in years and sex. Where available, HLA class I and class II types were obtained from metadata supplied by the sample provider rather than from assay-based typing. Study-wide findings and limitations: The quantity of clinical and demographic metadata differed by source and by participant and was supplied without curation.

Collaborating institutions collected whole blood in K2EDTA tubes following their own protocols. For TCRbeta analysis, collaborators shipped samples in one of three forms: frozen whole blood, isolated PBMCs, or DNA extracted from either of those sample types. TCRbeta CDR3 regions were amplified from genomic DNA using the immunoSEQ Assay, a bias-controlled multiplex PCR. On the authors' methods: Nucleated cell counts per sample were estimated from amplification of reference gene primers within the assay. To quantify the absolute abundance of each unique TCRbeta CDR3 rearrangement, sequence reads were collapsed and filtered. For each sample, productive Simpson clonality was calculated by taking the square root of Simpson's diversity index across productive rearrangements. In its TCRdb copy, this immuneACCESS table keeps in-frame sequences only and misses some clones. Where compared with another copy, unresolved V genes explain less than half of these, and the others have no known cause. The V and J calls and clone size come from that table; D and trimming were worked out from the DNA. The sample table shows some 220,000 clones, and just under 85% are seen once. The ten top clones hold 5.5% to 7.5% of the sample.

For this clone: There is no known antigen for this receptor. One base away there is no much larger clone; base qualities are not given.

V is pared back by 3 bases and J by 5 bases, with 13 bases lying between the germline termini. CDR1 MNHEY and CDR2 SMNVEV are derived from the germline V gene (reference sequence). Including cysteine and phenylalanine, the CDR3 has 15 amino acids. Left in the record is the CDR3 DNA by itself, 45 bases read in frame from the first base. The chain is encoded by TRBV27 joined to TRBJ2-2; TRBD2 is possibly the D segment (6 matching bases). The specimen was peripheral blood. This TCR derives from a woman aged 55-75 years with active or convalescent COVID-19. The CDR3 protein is CASSFGGRDTGELFF. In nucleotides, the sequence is TGTGCCAGCAGTTTCGGAGGGAGAGATACCGGGGAGCTGTTTTTT.